This entry concerns a single T cell receptor beta chain. This clonotype was observed a few times. Its specific antigen is unknown. Base qualities were left out, and no much larger clone turns up one base away. From the cysteine up to the phenylalanine, the CDR3 has a length of 15 residues. Only the CDR3 portion is preserved as DNA: 45 bases, with reading frame beginning at the first base. Trimming leaves V shorter by 6 bases and J shorter by 1 base, with the junction holding 8 bases beyond the gene matches. For CDR1 and CDR2, the germline V gene lists KGHDR and SFDVKD. The library was made by RACE. Sequencing was carried out with a NextSeq 500. During library preparation, unique molecular identifiers were attached to individual cDNA molecules so that TCRs could be counted in a quantitative, reproducible way. The paper's processing steps were these. The median number of TCRs per sample was approximately 98,000, ranging from about 20,000 to 750,000. V, J and CDR3 annotation of the TCR reads was performed with the Decombinator software suite. To make PS versus PT1 abundance plots, every sample was subsampled to the same number of TCRs (28,000). TCRs were defined as expanded if absent before sensitization and observed at least eight times at the 2-week time point. TCRdb redid the processing of the public reads, applying fastp at Q25 and MiXCR, and retained in-frame beta chains. Rows with one shared CDR3 protein collapse into an entry with the most common genes and DNA. The V and J calls reflect TCRdb's pipeline rather than the authors' work. The sample yields some 36,000 distinct CDR3 sequences; 10% were counted once. The ten largest clones capture 25% to 35% of the sample.

These data are taken from a study of human T cells and chemical hapten exposure (dated by TCRdb to about 2021). General notes on the study: For sensitization, 2% DPC in acetone was applied to a roughly 2 cm by roughly 2 cm area of upper inner arm skin. Patients additionally received weekly therapeutic DPC doses to the scalp throughout the roughly 25-week study period. Patch testing on the upper back used Finn chambers containing 0.01% DPC, with scoring done after 6 days according to International Contact Dermatitis Research Group standards. Alopecia areata with under or over 50% scalp involvement, alopecia totalis and alopecia universalis were represented in the patient cohort, which was mostly female. Libraries were pooled for sequencing, and variation in per-sample TCR yields was attributed mainly to small differences in library volumes within the pool. In alopecia patients, the study followed how the peripheral blood TCR repertoire changed in vivo over primary and secondary sensitization to diphenylcyclopropenone (DPC), a hapten. Blood samples were taken from patients before sensitization (week 0) and at 2, 6 and about 24 weeks after DPC sensitization. Blood for TCR sequencing was provided by twenty-nine alopecia patients at one to four time points (pre-sensitization, 2, 6 and 24 weeks). Both TCR alpha and TCR beta chains were sequenced from each blood RNA sample.

The sample's time point label, decoded: pre-sensitization, week 0. In light of the paper, this sample's treatment or condition label describes: therapeutic diphenylcyclopropenone sensitization with weekly scalp DPC. Total RNA was extracted from unfractionated whole blood collected in Tempus Blood RNA tubes. At every patch-test visit, the blood draw took place before the patch test was put on. Patients were eligible if aged 18 to 70, diagnosed with alopecia and judged suitable for DPC therapy, and pregnant patients were excluded. Here is what the overall study found, with its caveats: Patch test score correlated positively with the number of PT1 expanded TCRs, reaching significance at thresholds 8, 16 and 32 but not at 4. DPC sensitization did not change how many TCRs were above 1 in 1000 frequency, and no evidence was found of alterations in global repertoire structure. All patients had alopecia, a presumed autoimmune disease, so their immune response might differ from that of healthy individuals. Repeated subsampling changed both the strength of the expansion versus patch-test correlation and the threshold at which the correlation became significant. Expanded TCRs formed significantly more large CDR3 similarity clusters than pre-sensitization or healthy control sets, consistent with antigen-driven responses.

Here the sequenced sample was whole blood, taken in connection with sensitization to the hapten diphenylcyclopropenone (DPC). This sequence was found in a man aged 50-60 years with alopecia areata. Some clones in this sample may be carry-over from other donors' samples. The receptor chain draws on TRBV24-1 and TRBJ2-7; TRBD1 lines up with 7 middle nucleotides. The CDR3 region has the sequence CATSPQGMESYEQYF. The nucleotide sequence is TGTGCCACCAGTCCACAGGGGATGGAATCCTACGAGCAGTACTTC.